The clone carrying this TCR beta chain was seen a few times. Clones were read by immunoSEQ multiplex PCR, and TCRdb kept only the in-frame ones, dropping some. Counted here are approximately 11,000 clones, around 93% occurring once; the ten biggest clones make up 0.75% to 0.8%. This entry comes from a study of T cell clonotyping in hematopoietic cell transplantation. The CDR3 sequence is 14 residues long. V shed 1 base and J 4 bases; nucleotides not matched to a gene: 1. CDR1 and CDR2 from the germline V gene are LGHNA and YSLEER. What was sequenced was peripheral blood mononuclear cells. V usage is TRBV4-3 and J usage is TRBJ2-7; 10 bases are a match to TRBD1. The source of this sequence is a woman aged 45-59 years in good health. Some clones in this sample may be carry-over from other donors' samples. Here the CDR3 DNA reads TGCGCCAGCAGCCAAGGACAGGGGGCTTACGAGCAGTACTTC. Translation gives CASSQGQGAYEQYF.